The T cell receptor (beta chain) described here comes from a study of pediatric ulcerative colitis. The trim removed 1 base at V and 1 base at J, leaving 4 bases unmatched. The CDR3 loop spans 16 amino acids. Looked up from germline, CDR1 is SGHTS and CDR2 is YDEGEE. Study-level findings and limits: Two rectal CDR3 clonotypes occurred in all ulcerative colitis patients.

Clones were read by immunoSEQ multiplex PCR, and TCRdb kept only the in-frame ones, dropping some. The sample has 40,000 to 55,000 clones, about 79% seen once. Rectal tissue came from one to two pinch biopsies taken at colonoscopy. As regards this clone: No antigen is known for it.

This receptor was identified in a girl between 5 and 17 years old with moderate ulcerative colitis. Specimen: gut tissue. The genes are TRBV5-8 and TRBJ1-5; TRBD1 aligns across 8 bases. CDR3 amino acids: CASSLFRDRSNQPQHF. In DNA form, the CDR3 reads TGTGCCAGCAGCTTGTTCCGGGACAGGAGCAATCAGCCCCAGCATTTT.